This T cell receptor beta chain appears in the sequencing data of a study of blood T cell repertoires in COVID-19. Study context: COVID-19 samples, acute and convalescent, were from the United States, Italy and Spain. T cells, B-cell-depleted T cells, or PBMCs supplied cDNA or gDNA.

On this clone itself: This sample also contains other DNA sequences that code for the same CDR3.

Original processing notes: Reference gene primer amplification gave nucleated cell count estimates. Measured with immunoSEQ multiplex PCR; TCRdb has only the in-frame clones, and not every one. That table supplies the V and J calls and clone size; D and trimming were determined from the DNA. The sample lists approximately 140,000 clones; approximately 80% were seen once. The germline V gene encodes CDR1 SGHDT and CDR2 YYEEEE. J lost 4 bases, V lost 6 bases, and 16 bases had no gene match. The CDR3 covers 17 residues. The rearrangement links TRBV5-6 to TRBJ1-1; 9 bases are a match to TRBD1. The sequence derives from a man aged 55 to 70 with active or convalescent COVID-19. The sequenced sample consisted of peripheral blood. As DNA, the CDR3 is TGTGCCAGCACCGCCCCCACAGGGGGCGCGGGGGGCACTGAAGCTTTCTTT. It encodes CASTAPTGGAGGTEAFF.